This entry lists 32 T cell receptor beta chains sequenced from one sample in a study of cytomegalovirus exposure and HLA in healthy donors. Primers for the PCR totalled 60 Vbeta and 13 Jbeta. The data were produced by immunoSEQ multiplex PCR, yet TCRdb's version contains in-frame clones alone and is incomplete. The sample consists of 50,000 to 65,000 clones, around 66% of them appearing once. The specimen was PBMCs. Every receptor here comes from a man between 18 and 35 years old in good health and CMV-seronegative.

The CDR3 region has the DNA TGTGCCAGCAGGGGGACTTACACTGAAGCTTTCTTT. The encoded protein is CASRGTYTEAFF. The chain joins TRBV6-1 to TRBJ1-1; a possible D gene is TRBD1 (5 bases). This CDR3 comprises 12 residues. V was clipped by 6 bases and J by 3 bases, with 8 bases between them. Germline V lookup: CDR1 MNHNS, CDR2 SASEGT.

The CDR3 bases are TGTGCCAGCAGCATAGCGGGAAGGGTCGCAGATACGCAGTATTTT. This codes for CASSIAGRVADTQYF. The chain employs TRBV14 and TRBJ2-3; 8 bases map to TRBD2. This CDR3 has 15 amino acids. With V trimmed by 5 bases and J by 4 bases, 8 bases remained unmatched. Germline loops: CDR1 SGHDN, CDR2 FVKESK.

This clone was detected a few times. The genes are TRBV4-3 and TRBJ1-4; a possible D gene is TRBD1 (6 bases). Germline V gene data show CDR1 as LGHNA and CDR2 as YSLEER. The CDR3 consists of 16 residues. V shed 0 bases and J shed 2 bases, with 10 bases lying between them. CDR3 coding DNA: TGCGCCAGCAGCCAAGATACAGGGTTGACTAATGAAAAACTGTTTTTT. Translation gives CASSQDTGLTNEKLFF.

The rearrangement uses TRBV5-4 and TRBJ2-7; 8 bases line up with TRBD1. Germline V gene sequence: CDR1 SGHNT, CDR2 YYREEE (reference sequence). The CDR3 extends over 15 amino acids. V lost 4 bases to trimming and J lost 2 bases; unmatched junction nucleotides: 8. The CDR3 loop is CASSPPGQGAYEQYF. CDR3 DNA: TGTGCCAGCAGCCCTCCAGGACAGGGAGCCTACGAGCAGTACTTC.

This sequence joins TRBV29-1 and TRBJ2-7; 7 nucleotides line up with TRBD1. This CDR3 is 14 amino acids long. Germline V gives CDR1 SQVTM, CDR2 ANQGSEA. Unmatched junction bases numbered 8, after V lost 4 bases and J lost 2 bases. CDR3 coding DNA: TGCAGCGTTGTAGTAGGGGGCTTACCCTACGAGCAGTACTTC. Amino acid sequence: CSVVVGGLPYEQYF.

This chain links TRBV7-9 with TRBJ1-6, with 8 bases identical to TRBD1. The V gene end was trimmed by 5 bases and the J gene end by 9 bases; junction bases not matched to a gene: 21. This CDR3 has 19 residues. Germline-derived CDR1 and CDR2 are SEHNR and FQNEAQ (reference sequence). The CDR3 bases are TGTGCCAGCAGCCCCTGGGACAGGAGGCTCAATAGAGGAATTTCACCCCTCCACTTT. Its protein product is CASSPWDRRLNRGISPLHF. The full variable domain, completed using reference TRBV7-9 and TRBJ1-6, is DTGVSQNPRHKITKRGQNVTFRCDPISEHNRLYWYRQTLGQGPEFLTYFQNEAQLEKSRLLSDRFSAERPKGSFSTLEIQRTEQGDSAMYLCASSPWDRRLNRGISPLHFGNGTRLTVT.

The J gene is TRBJ1-1, the V gene TRBV21-1; the table's TRBD1 call for D was not verified on the DNA. TRBV21-1 is an annotated pseudogene. The CDR3 runs 16 residues. DNA of the CDR3: TGTGCCAGCAGCAAAGGGGACACCGTCCCGAACACTGAAGCTTTCTTT. This codes for CASSKGDTVPNTEAFF.

This clone was recorded only once. The chain is built from TRBV4-1 and TRBJ2-5; D might be TRBD2 (5 bases). CDR1 is MGHRA and CDR2 is YSYEKL in the germline V gene. The CDR3 spans 13 residues. Trimming cost V 4 bases and J 3 bases, with 9 bases left between them. The CDR3 DNA is TGCGCCAGCAGCCCTTCCGGGGAAGAGACCCAGTACTTC. Its protein product is CASSPSGEETQYF.

V gene TRBV19 combines with J gene TRBJ2-1; tentative D call: TRBD1 (5 bases). CDR3 size: 13 residues. Trimming cost V 5 bases and J 5 bases, with 10 bases left between them. Germline V CDR1 and CDR2: LNHDA, SQIVND (reference sequence). The CDR3 DNA reads as TGTGCCAGTAGTTTCTTCAGGGACAATGAGCAGTTCTTC. Amino acids: CASSFFRDNEQFF.

The gene calls are TRBV10-3 and TRBJ2-7; 7 positions agree with TRBD1. The CDR3 is 15 amino acids. V shed 6 bases, J shed 1 base, and the junction held 9 bases outside the gene matches. Germline CDR1 and CDR2: ENHRY and SYGVKD. The CDR3 region has the DNA TGTGCCATCAGATTTCGGGACAGTCCTTCCTACGAGCAGTACTTC. Translated, it gives CAIRFRDSPSYEQYF.

This chain links TRBV7-2 with TRBJ1-1, with 10 nucleotides matching TRBD1. Germline CDR1 and CDR2: SGHTA and FQGNSA. The J segment lost 5 bases and the V segment lost 5 bases, leaving 14 bases of the junction unmatched. The CDR3 contains 17 residues. CDR3 amino acids: CASSPRQGAGEGTEAFF. The CDR3 bases are TGTGCCAGCAGCCCCCGACAGGGGGCGGGTGAAGGGACTGAAGCTTTCTTT.

The V and J genes are TRBV11-2 and TRBJ2-7, with a possible D match to TRBD1 (5 bases). CDR3 length equals 15 residues. Germline V CDR1 and CDR2: SGHAT, FQNNGV. With 5 bases removed from V and 1 base from J, the gap between germline ends came to 15 bases. The CDR3 loop is CASSRTTTSSYEQYF. Written as DNA, the CDR3 is TGTGCCAGCAGCCGGACAACGACTTCTTCCTACGAGCAGTACTTC.

J is TRBJ1-4 and V is TRBV4-1; 10 bases fit TRBD1. There are 15 residues in the CDR3. V gave up 5 bases and J gave up 8 bases; unmatched junction bases: 8. Germline CDR1 MGHRA, CDR2 YSYEKL. The CDR3 sequence is CASSVQGQGLEKLFF. In DNA form, the CDR3 reads TGCGCCAGCAGCGTGCAGGGACAGGGGTTGGAAAAACTGTTTTTT.

This rearrangement joins TRBV6-5 to TRBJ2-1; no clear D gene. Germline V lookup: CDR1 MNHEY, CDR2 SVGAGI. CDR3 length equals 15 residues. With 3 bases removed from V and 1 base from J, the gap between germline ends came to 10 bases. CDR3 sequence reads: CASSYFTGSYNEQFF. The CDR3 coding sequence is TGTGCCAGCAGTTATTTCACCGGTTCCTACAATGAGCAGTTCTTC.

The CDR3 loop reads CAWTVTNEKLFF. CDR3 in DNA: TGTGCCTGGACGGTAACTAATGAAAAACTGTTTTTT. The chain uses TRBV30 and TRBJ1-4; D remains ambiguous. Between the trimmed V and J ends, which lost 4 bases and 1 base, there was a span of 4 bases. This CDR3 is built from 12 residues. Germline V gene sequence: CDR1 GTSNPN, CDR2 SVGIG (reference sequence).

The chain carries TRBV10-1 and TRBJ2-7; D ambiguous. The CDR3 sequence is 13 residues long. CDR1 and CDR2 (germline): WNHNN, SYGVQD (reference sequence). Trimming stripped 5 bases from V and 2 bases from J, with 10 bases between. CDR3 in amino acids: CASSPGQTYEQYF. The CDR3 nucleotides read TGCGCCAGCAGTCCAGGCCAGACCTACGAGCAGTACTTC.

This clone was seen a few times. V usage is TRBV7-9 and J usage is TRBJ2-7, with D possibly being TRBD2 (6 bases). The CDR3 runs 16 residues. V dropped 5 bases and J dropped 4 bases, with 21 bases sitting between them. Per germline, CDR1 SEHNR and CDR2 FQNEAQ (reference sequence). The CDR3 region has the DNA TGTGCCAGCAGCCCAGACGCTGGGACGGGAGAATACGAGCAGTACTTC. This translates into CASSPDAGTGEYEQYF.

The chain combines TRBV30 with TRBJ1-6; D is unresolved. This CDR3 is 11 amino acids long. V lost 1 base to trimming and J lost 7 bases, with 2 bases between them. Per germline, CDR1 GTSNPN and CDR2 SVGIG (reference sequence). CDR3 sequence reads: CAWSANSPLHF. As DNA, the CDR3 is TGTGCCTGGAGTGCAAATTCACCCCTCCACTTT.

This clone was observed a single time. CDR3: CASSPEGTGNQPQHF. The CDR3 coding sequence is TGTGCCAGTAGTCCCGAAGGGACTGGCAATCAGCCCCAGCATTTT. This chain links TRBV19 with TRBJ1-5; possible D gene TRBD1, 5 bases. Germline CDR1 reads LNHDA; CDR2 reads SQIVND (reference sequence). The V and J ends lost 5 bases and 2 bases respectively, with 13 bases between them. The CDR3 totals 15 residues.

This sequence joins TRBV7-6 and TRBJ1-1, with unresolved D. CDR3 size: 12 residues. Per the germline V gene, CDR1 is SGHVS and CDR2 is FNYEAQ. The V end lost 5 bases, the J end lost 4 bases, and 8 bases lay between the germline ends. This chain's CDR3 is CASSPAVTEAFF. CDR3 nucleotide sequence: TGTGCCAGCAGCCCCGCGGTCACTGAAGCTTTCTTT.

This clone was observed a single time. The chain is built from TRBV30 and TRBJ1-6; a possible D gene is TRBD1 (6 bases). Trimming stripped 3 bases from V and 5 bases from J, with 26 bases between. The CDR3 is 19 amino acids. Germline values: CDR1 GTSNPN, CDR2 SVGIG (reference sequence). CDR3 nucleotide sequence: TGTGCCTGGAGGGACAAGGGGGATATCTTTTCGGCGAATAATTCACCCCTCCACTTT. Translating it yields CAWRDKGDIFSANNSPLHF.

The chain uses TRBV4-1 and TRBJ2-2, with no clear D. This CDR3 has 16 residues. V was pared by 0 bases and J by 6 bases, with 14 bases between. In germline, CDR1 is MGHRA, CDR2 YSYEKL. The chain's CDR3 is CASSQENQMMSGELFF. In nucleotides, the CDR3 is TGCGCCAGCAGCCAAGAAAACCAGATGATGTCCGGGGAGCTGTTTTTT.

The CDR3: CASSVAGVDTGELFF. The CDR3 DNA reads as TGTGCCAGCAGCGTAGCGGGAGTCGACACCGGGGAGCTGTTTTTT. The chain uses TRBV9 and TRBJ2-2, with D possibly matching TRBD2 (6 bases). Per germline, CDR1 SGDLS and CDR2 YYNGEE. The CDR3 has 15 amino acids. V lost 0 bases and J lost 3, with 9 bases in between.

A single count supports this clone. The chain couples TRBV4-1 to TRBJ1-5; possibly TRBD1 for D (5 bases). The CDR3 sequence is 14 residues long. V lost 2 bases and J 6 bases, leaving 11 bases between the germline ends. Germline CDR1 reads MGHRA; CDR2 reads YSYEKL. This CDR3 is CASSQPREIQPQHF. Here the CDR3 DNA reads TGCGCCAGCAGCCAACCCAGGGAAATTCAGCCCCAGCATTTT.

The chain combines TRBV18 with TRBJ2-5, with D tentatively TRBD2 (5 bases). The CDR3 is 15 amino acids. The V and J ends lost 2 bases and 5 bases respectively, with 15 bases between them. Germline V gene sequence: CDR1 KGHSH, CDR2 LQKENI. DNA of the CDR3: TGTGCCAGCTCACCAAAGGACCGCGGGCGGGAGACCCAGTACTTC. It encodes CASSPKDRGRETQYF. Full variable domain (missing parts from reference TRBV18 and TRBJ2-5): NAGVMQNPRHLVRRRGQEARLRCSPMKGHSHVYWYRQLPEEGLKFMVYLQKENIIDESGMPKERFSAEFPKEGPSILRIQQVVRGDSAAYFCASSPKDRGRETQYFGPGTRLLVL.

The gene calls are TRBV28 and TRBJ2-3; TRBD2 matches 11 bases. The germline gives CDR1 MDHEN, CDR2 SYDVKM. V shed 6 bases, J shed 6 bases, and the junction held 8 bases outside the gene matches. The CDR3 sequence is 15 residues long. Written as DNA, the CDR3 is TGTGCCAGCAGCTCCCTAGCGGGAGGTAAGGATACGCAGTATTTT. Translated: CASSSLAGGKDTQYF.

The rearrangement links TRBV11-1 to TRBJ2-7, with a weak D call TRBD1 (6 bases). V was clipped by 5 bases and J by 3 bases, with 17 bases between them. Germline V gives CDR1 SGHAT, CDR2 FQDESV (reference sequence). The length of the CDR3 is 15 residues. The chain's CDR3 is CASSLTTGSSYEQYF. The CDR3 DNA reads as TGTGCCAGCAGCCTAACCACAGGGTCTAGCTACGAGCAGTACTTC.

This chain connects TRBV25-1 to TRBJ2-7; a possible D gene is TRBD1 (5 bases). Trimming cost V 6 bases and J 5 bases, with 20 bases left between them. Germline values: CDR1 MGHDK, CDR2 SYGVNS. The CDR3 totals 15 residues. The CDR3 DNA is TGTGCCAGCAGGACCGCAGGGTCTTCGGTGGACGAGCAGTACTTC. Its protein product is CASRTAGSSVDEQYF.

V and J are TRBV4-1 and TRBJ1-2; 8 nucleotides match TRBD1. The CDR3 covers 16 residues. Germline lookup yields CDR1 MGHRA and CDR2 YSYEKL. V was clipped by 1 base and J by 4 bases; unmatched bases: 8. The CDR3 sequence is CASSQGGGQDIYGYTF. CDR3 coding DNA: TGCGCCAGCAGCCAAGGTGGGGGACAGGATATCTATGGCTACACCTTC.

V is TRBV6-5 and J is TRBJ1-2, with TRBD1 matching over 9 bases. The CDR3 loop spans 15 amino acids. Germline V lookup: CDR1 MNHEY, CDR2 SVGAGI. V was pared by 0 bases and J by 4 bases, with 3 bases of the junction left unmatched. The CDR3 bases are TGTGCCAGCAGTTACTCCGGGACAGGGCTCTATGGCTACACCTTC. It is translated as CASSYSGTGLYGYTF.

The gene calls are TRBV6-5 and TRBJ1-1, with D perhaps TRBD1 (6 bases). The length of the CDR3 is 15 residues. V was cut by 7 bases and J by 5 bases, with 20 bases left in between. CDR1 and CDR2 from the germline V gene are MNHEY and SVGAGI. The CDR3 loop is CASIRDTGYFTEAFF. The CDR3 DNA reads TGTGCCAGCATCCGGGACACCGGTTATTTTACTGAAGCTTTCTTT.

Note on this clone: A junction end diverges from the germline sequence, so it may reflect a read error. The gene calls are TRBV18 and TRBJ2-7; 8 bases fit TRBD2. The CDR3 contains 13 residues. Germline CDR1 reads KGHSH; CDR2 reads LQKENI. In DNA, the CDR3 is TGTGCCAGCTCCCCACTAGCGGCCTACGAGCAGTACTTC. This gives the protein CASSPLAAYEQYF.